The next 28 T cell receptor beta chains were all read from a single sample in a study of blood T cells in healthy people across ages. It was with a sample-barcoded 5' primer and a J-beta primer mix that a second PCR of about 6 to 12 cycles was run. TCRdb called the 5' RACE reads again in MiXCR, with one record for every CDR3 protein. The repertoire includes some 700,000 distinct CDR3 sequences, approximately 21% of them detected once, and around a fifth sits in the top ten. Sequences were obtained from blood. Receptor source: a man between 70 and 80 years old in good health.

CDR3 sequence: CSADGGSGETQYF. DNA for the CDR3: TGCAGTGCCGACGGGGGCAGCGGAGAGACCCAGTACTTC. This chain joins TRBV20-1 and TRBJ2-5; possibly TRBD1 or TRBD2 for D (6 bases each). V lost 6 bases and J 4 bases, leaving 15 bases between the germline ends. This CDR3 comprises 13 residues. CDR1 DFQATT and CDR2 SNEGSKA come from the germline V gene (reference sequence).

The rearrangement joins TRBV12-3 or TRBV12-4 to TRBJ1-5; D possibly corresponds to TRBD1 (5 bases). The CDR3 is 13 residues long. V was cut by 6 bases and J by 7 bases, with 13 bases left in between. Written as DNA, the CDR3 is TGTGCCAGCAGAATGACAGTAAACCAGCCCCAGCATTTT. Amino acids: CASRMTVNQPQHF.

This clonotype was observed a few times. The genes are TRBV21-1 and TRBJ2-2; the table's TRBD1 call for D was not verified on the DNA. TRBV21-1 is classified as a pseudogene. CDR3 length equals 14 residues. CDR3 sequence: CASPKTEGGGELFF. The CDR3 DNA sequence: TGTGCCAGCCCGAAAACAGAGGGTGGCGGGGAGCTGTTTTTT.

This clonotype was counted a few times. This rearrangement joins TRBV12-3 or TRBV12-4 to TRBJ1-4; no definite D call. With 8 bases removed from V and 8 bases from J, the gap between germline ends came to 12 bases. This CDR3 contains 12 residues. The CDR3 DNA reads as TGTGCCAGCGGGCAGTCGGAGGAAAAACTGTTTTTT. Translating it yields CASGQSEEKLFF.

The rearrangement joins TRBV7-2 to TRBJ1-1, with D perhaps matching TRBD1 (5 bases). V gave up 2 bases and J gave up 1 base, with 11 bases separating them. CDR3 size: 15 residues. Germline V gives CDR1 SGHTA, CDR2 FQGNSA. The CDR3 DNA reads TGTGCCAGCAGCTTATTTCCAGGGACGAACACTGAAGCTTTCTTT. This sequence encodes CASSLFPGTNTEAFF. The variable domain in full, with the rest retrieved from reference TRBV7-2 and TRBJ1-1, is GAGVSQSPSNKVTEKGKDVELRCDPISGHTALYWYRQSLGQGLEFLIYFQGNSAPDKSGLPSDRFSAERTGGSVSTLTIQRTQQEDSAVYLCASSLFPGTNTEAFFGQGTRLTVV.

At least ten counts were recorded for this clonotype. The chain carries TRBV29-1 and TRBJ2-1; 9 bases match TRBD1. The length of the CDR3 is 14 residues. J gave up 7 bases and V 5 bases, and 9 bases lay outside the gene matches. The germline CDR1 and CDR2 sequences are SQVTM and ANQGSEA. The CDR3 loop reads CSVNPGQGINEQFF. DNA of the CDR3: TGCAGCGTTAATCCGGGACAGGGCATTAATGAGCAGTTCTTC.

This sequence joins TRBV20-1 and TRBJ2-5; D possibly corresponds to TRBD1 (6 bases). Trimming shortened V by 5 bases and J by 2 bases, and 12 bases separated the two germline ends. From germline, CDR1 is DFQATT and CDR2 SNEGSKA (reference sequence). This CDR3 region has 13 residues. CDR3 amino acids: CSADTGIQETQYF. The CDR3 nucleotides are TGCAGTGCTGATACAGGGATTCAAGAGACCCAGTACTTC.

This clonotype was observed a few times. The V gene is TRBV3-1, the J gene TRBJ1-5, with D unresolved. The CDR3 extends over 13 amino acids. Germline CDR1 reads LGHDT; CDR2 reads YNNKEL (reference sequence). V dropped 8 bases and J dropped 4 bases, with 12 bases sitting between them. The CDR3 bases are TGTGCCAGCGGATACAGCCGAAATCAGCCCCAGCATTTT. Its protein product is CASGYSRNQPQHF.

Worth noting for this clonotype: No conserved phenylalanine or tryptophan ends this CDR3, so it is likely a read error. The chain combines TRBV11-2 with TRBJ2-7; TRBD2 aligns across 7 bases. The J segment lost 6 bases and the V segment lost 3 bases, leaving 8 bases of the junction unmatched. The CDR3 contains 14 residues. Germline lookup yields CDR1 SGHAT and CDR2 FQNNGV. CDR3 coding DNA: TGTGCCAGCAGCTTGGGCACTAGCGCGGGCGAGCAGTACTCC. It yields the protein CASSLGTSAGEQYS.

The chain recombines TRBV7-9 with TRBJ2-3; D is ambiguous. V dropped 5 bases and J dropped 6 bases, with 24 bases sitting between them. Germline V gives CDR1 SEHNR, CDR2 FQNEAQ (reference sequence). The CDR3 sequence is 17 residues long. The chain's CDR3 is CASSPEVVAAHLDTQYF. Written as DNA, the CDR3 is TGTGCCAGCAGCCCCGAGGTAGTAGCTGCACATTTGGATACGCAGTATTTT.

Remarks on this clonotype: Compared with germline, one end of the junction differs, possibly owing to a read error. The CDR3 DNA sequence: TGTGCCAACAGTCTAGCGGGGGGCACAGATACGCAGTATTTT. Its translation is CANSLAGGTDTQYF. V and J are TRBV12-3 or TRBV12-4 and TRBJ2-3; 10 positions match TRBD2. The CDR3 runs 14 residues.

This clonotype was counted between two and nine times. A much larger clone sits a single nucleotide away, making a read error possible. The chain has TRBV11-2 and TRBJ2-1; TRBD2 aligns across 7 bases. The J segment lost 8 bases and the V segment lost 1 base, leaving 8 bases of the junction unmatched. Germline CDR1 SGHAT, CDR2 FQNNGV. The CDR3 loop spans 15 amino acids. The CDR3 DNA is TGTGCCAGCAGCTTAGGTCCTGGGGACTATCATGAGCAGTTCTTC. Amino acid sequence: CASSLGPGDYHEQFF. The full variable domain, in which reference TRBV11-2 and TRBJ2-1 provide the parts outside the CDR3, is EAGVAQSPRYKIIEKRQSVAFWCNPISGHATLYWYQQILGQGPKLLIQFQNNGVVDDSQLPKDRFSAERLKGVDSTLKIQPAKLEDSAVYLCASSLGPGDYHEQFFGPGTRLTVL.

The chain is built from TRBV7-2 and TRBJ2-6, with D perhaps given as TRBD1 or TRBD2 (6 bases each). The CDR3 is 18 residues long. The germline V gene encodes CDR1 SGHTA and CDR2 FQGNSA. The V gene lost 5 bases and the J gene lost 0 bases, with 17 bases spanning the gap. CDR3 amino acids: CASSPRGPAFSGANVLTF. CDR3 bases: TGTGCCAGCAGCCCCCGGGGGCCAGCTTTCTCTGGGGCCAACGTCCTGACTTTC. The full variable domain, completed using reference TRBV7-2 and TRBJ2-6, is GAGVSQSPSNKVTEKGKDVELRCDPISGHTALYWYRQSLGQGLEFLIYFQGNSAPDKSGLPSDRFSAERTGGSVSTLTIQRTQQEDSAVYLCASSPRGPAFSGANVLTFGAGSRLTVL.

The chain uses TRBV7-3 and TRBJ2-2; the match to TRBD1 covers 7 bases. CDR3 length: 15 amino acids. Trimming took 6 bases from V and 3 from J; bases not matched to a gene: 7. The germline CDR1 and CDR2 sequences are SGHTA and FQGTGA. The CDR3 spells CASRKQGPDTGELFF. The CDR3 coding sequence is TGTGCCAGCAGGAAACAGGGGCCGGACACCGGGGAGCTGTTTTTT.

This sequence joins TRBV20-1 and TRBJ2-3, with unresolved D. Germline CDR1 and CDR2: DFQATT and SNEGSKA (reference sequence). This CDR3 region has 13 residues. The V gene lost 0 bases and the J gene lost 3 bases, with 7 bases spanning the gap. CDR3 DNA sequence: TGCAGTGCTAGAGAAACCTTTACAGATACGCAGTATTTT. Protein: CSARETFTDTQYF.

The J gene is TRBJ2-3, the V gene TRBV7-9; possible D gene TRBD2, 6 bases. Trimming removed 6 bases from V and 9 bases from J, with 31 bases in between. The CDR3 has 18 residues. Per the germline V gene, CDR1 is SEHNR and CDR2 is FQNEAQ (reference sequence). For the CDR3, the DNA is TGTGCCAGCAGTTCCAGCGAAACAGCGGGCCCGCCAAGTGGAACGCAGTATTTT. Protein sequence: CASSSSETAGPPSGTQYF.

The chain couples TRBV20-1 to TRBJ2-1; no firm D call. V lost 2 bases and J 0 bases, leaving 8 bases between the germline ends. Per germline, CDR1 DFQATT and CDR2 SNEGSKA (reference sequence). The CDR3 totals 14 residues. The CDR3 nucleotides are TGCAGTGCTAGACACACACTCTCCTACAATGAGCAGTTCTTC. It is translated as CSARHTLSYNEQFF.

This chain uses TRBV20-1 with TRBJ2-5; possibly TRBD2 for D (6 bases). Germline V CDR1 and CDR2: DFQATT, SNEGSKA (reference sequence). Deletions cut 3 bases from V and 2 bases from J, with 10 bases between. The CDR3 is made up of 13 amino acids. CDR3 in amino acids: CSASGGGQETQYF. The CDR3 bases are TGCAGTGCTAGCGGTGGGGGGCAAGAGACCCAGTACTTC.

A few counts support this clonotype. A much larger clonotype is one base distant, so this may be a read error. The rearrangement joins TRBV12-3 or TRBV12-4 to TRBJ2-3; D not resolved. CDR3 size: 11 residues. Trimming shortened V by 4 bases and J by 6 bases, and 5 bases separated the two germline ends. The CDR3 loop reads CASSSCDTQYF. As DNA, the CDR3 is TGTGCCAGCAGTTCTTGTGATACGCAGTATTTT.

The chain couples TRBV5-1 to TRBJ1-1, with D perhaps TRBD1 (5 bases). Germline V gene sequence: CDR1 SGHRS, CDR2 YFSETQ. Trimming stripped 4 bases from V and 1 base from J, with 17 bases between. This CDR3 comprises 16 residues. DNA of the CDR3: TGCGCCAGCAGCGTCCTGCCGGGACGTTCGAACACTGAAGCTTTCTTT. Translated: CASSVLPGRSNTEAFF. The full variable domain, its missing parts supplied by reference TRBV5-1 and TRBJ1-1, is KAGVTQTPRYLIKTRGQQVTLSCSPISGHRSVSWYQQTPGQGLQFLFEYFSETQRNKGNFPGRFSGRQFSNSRSEMNVSTLELGDSALYLCASSVLPGRSNTEAFFGQGTRLTVV.

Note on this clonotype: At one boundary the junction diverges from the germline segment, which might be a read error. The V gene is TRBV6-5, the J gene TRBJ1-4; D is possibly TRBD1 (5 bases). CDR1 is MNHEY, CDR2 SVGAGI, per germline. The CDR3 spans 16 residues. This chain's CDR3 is CASSYGGGLGGEKLVF. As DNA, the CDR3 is TGTGCCAGCAGTTACGGGGGGGGACTGGGGGGAGAAAAACTGGTTTTT.

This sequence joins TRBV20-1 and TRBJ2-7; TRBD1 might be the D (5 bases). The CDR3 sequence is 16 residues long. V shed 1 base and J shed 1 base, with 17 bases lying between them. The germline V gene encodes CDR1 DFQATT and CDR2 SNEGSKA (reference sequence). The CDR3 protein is CSARGGRQGLSYEQYF. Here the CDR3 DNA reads TGCAGTGCTAGAGGAGGTCGCCAGGGCCTTTCCTACGAGCAGTACTTC.

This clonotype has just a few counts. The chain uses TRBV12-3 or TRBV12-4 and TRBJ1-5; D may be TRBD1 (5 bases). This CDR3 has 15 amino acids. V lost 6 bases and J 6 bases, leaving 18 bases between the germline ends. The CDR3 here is CASRLSSLGGQPQHF. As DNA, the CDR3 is TGTGCCAGCAGACTATCATCCCTCGGGGGTCAGCCCCAGCATTTT.

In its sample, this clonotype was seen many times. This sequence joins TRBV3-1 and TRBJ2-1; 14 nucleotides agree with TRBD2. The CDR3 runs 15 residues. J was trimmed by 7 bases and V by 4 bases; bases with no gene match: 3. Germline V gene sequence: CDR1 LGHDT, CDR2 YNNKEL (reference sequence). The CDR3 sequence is CASSPGLAGGNEQFF. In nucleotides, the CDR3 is TGTGCCAGCAGCCCCGGACTAGCGGGGGGAAATGAGCAGTTCTTC.

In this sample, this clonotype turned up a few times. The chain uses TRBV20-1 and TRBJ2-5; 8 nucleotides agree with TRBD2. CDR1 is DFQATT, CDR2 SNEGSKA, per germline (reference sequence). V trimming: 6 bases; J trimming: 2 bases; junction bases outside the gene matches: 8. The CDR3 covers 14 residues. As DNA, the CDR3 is TGCAGTGCGAGACTAGCGAGAAAACAAGAGACCCAGTACTTC. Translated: CSARLARKQETQYF.

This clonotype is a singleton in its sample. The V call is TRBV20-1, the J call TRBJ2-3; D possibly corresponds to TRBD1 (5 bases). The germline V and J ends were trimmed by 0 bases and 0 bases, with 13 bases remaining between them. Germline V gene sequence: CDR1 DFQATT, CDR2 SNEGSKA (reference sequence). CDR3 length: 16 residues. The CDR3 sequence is CSAREVTRQSTDTQYF. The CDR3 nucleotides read TGCAGTGCTAGAGAGGTTACGAGACAGAGCACAGATACGCAGTATTTT.

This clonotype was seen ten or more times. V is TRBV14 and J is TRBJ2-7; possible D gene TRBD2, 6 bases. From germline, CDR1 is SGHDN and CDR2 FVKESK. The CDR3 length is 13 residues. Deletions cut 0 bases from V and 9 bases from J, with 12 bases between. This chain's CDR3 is CASSQDSWRGQYV. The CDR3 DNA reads TGTGCCAGCAGCCAAGATAGTTGGAGGGGGCAGTACGTC.

The DNA for the CDR3 is TGTGCCAGCAGCCTCCCGAGTGCGGGGAATGAGCAGTTCTTC. This sequence encodes CASSLPSAGNEQFF. This chain links TRBV9 with TRBJ2-1, with D possibly matching TRBD2 (6 bases). The CDR3 sequence is 14 residues long. V lost 4 bases to trimming and J lost 7 bases, with 15 bases between them. CDR1 is SGDLS, CDR2 YYNGEE, per germline.